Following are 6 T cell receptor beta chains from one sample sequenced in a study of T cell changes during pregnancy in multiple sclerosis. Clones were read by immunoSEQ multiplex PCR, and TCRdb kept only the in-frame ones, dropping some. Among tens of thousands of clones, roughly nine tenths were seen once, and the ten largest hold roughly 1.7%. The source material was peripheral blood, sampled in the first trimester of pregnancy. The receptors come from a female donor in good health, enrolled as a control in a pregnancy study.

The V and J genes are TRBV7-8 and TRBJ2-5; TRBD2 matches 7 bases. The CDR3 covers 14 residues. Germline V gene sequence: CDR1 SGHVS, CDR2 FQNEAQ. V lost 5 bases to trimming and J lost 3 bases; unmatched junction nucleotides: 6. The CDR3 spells CASSPRTRKETQYF. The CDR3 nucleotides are TGTGCCAGCAGCCCGAGGACTAGAAAAGAGACCCAGTACTTC.

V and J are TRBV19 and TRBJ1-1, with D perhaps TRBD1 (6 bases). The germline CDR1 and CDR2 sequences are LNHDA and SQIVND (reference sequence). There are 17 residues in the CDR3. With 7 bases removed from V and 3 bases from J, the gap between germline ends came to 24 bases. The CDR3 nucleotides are TGTGCCAGTAAGCCTCTCTTAAGGGGGAATGAGGACACTGAAGCTTTCTTT. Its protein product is CASKPLLRGNEDTEAFF. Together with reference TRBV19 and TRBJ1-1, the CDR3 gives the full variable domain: DGGITQSPKYLFRKEGQNVTLSCEQNLNHDAMYWYRQDPGQGLRLIYYSQIVNDFQKGDIAEGYSVSREKKESFPLTVTSAQKNPTAFYLCASKPLLRGNEDTEAFFGQGTRLTVV.

The CDR3 reads CASSRQGSSSGEKLFF. Written as DNA, the CDR3 is TGCGCCAGCAGCCGACAGGGGAGCAGTTCGGGAGAAAAACTGTTTTTT. The chain combines TRBV5-1 with TRBJ1-4; 8 bases map to TRBD1. In germline, CDR1 is SGHRS, CDR2 YFSETQ. With V trimmed by 4 bases and J by 8 bases, 13 bases remained unmatched. The CDR3 loop spans 16 amino acids.

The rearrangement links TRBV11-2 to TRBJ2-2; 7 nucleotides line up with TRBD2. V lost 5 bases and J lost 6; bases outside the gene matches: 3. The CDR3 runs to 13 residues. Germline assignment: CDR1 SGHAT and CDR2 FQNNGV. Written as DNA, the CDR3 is TGTGCCAGCAGCCAACTAGCGCCCGGGGAGCTGTTTTTT. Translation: CASSQLAPGELFF.

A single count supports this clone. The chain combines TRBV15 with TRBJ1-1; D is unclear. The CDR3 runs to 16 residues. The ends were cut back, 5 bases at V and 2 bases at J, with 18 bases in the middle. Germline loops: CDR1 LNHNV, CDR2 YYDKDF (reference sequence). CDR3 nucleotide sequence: TGTGCCACCAGCGGAGGACGGGAAGGCGTCAACACTGAAGCTTTCTTT. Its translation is CATSGGREGVNTEAFF.

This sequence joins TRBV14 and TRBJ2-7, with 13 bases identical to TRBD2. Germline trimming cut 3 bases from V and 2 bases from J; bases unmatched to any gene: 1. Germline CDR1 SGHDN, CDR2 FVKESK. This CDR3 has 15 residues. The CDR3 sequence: CASSQGLAGPYEQYF. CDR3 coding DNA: TGTGCCAGCAGCCAGGGACTAGCGGGACCCTACGAGCAGTACTTC.